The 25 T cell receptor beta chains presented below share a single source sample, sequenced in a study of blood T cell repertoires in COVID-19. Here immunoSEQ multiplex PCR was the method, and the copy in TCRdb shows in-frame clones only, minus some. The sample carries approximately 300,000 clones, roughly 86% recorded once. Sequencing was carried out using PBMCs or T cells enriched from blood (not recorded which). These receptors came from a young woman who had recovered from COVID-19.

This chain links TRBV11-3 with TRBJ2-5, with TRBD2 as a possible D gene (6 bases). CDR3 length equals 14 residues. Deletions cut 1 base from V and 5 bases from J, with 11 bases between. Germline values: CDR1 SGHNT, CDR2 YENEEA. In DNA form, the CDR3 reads TGTGCCAGCAGCTTAGCCGGGACTGCGGAGACCCAGTACTTC. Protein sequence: CASSLAGTAETQYF.

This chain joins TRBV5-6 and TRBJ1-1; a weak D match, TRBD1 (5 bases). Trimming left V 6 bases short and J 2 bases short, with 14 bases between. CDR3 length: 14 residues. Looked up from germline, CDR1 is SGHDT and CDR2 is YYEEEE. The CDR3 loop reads CASTSRRGNTEAFF. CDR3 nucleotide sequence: TGTGCCAGCACCTCAAGGAGGGGAAACACTGAAGCTTTCTTT.

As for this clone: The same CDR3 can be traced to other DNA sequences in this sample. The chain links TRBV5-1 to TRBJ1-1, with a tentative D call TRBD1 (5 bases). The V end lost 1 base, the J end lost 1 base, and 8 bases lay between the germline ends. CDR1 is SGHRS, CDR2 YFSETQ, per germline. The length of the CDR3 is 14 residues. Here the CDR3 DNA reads TGCGCCAGCAGCTTGCTCCAGGGGAACACTGAAGCTTTCTTT. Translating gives CASSLLQGNTEAFF.

The CDR3 bases are TGTGCCAGCAGCCCGGCGACAGGGGCTGGAAACACCATATATTTT. Amino acid sequence: CASSPATGAGNTIYF. The chain employs TRBV7-2 and TRBJ1-3; TRBD1 agrees at 8 bases. The CDR3 extends over 15 amino acids. Trimming at V came to 5 bases and at J to 2 bases, leaving 5 bases not matched to a gene. CDR1 SGHTA and CDR2 FQGNSA come from the germline V gene. Looking up the rest from reference TRBV7-2 and TRBJ1-3 gives the full variable domain: GAGVSQSPSNKVTEKGKDVELRCDPISGHTALYWYRQSLGQGLEFLIYFQGNSAPDKSGLPSDRFSAERTGGSVSTLTIQRTQQEDSAVYLCASSPATGAGNTIYFGEGSWLTVV.

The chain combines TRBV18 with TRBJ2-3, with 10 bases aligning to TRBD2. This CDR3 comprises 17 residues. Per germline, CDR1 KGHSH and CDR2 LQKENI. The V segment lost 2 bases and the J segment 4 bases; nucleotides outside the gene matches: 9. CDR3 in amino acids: CASSPSPAGGYPDTQYF. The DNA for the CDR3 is TGTGCCAGCTCACCATCCCCAGCGGGGGGGTACCCAGATACGCAGTATTTT.

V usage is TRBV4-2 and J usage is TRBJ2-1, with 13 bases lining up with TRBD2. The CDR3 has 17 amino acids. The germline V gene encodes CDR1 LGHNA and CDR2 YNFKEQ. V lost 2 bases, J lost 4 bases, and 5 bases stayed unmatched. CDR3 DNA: TGTGCCAGCAGCCAAAGGACTAGCGGGAGTTTATACAATGAGCAGTTCTTC. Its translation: CASSQRTSGSLYNEQFF.

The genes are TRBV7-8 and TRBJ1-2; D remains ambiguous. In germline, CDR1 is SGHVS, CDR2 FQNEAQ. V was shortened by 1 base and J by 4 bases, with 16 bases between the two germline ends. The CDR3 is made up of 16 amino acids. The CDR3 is CASSLDFRSPLYGYTF. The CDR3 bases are TGTGCCAGCAGCTTAGATTTCCGGTCGCCGCTCTATGGCTACACCTTC. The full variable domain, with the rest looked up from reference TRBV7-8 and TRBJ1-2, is GAGVSQSPRYKVAKRGQDVALRCDPISGHVSLFWYQQALGQGPEFLTYFQNEAQLDKSGLPSDRFFAERPEGSVSTLKIQRTQQEDSAVYLCASSLDFRSPLYGYTFGSGTRLTVV.

CDR3 sequence: CASNVQGARSPLHF. In DNA, the CDR3 is TGTGCCAGCAACGTACAGGGGGCTCGGTCACCCCTCCACTTT. V gene TRBV6-6 combines with J gene TRBJ1-6, with TRBD1 matching 9 bases. The germline CDR1 and CDR2 sequences are MNHNY and SVGAGI (reference sequence). After removal of 7 bases from V and 10 bases from J, the junction contained 8 bases not matched to a gene. This CDR3 comprises 14 residues.

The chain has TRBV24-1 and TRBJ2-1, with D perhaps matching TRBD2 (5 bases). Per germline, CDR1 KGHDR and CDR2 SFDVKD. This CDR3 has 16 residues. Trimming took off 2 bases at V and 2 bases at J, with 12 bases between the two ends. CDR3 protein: CATSDSLLETYNEQFF. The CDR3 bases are TGTGCCACCAGTGATTCCTTACTAGAGACCTACAATGAGCAGTTCTTC.

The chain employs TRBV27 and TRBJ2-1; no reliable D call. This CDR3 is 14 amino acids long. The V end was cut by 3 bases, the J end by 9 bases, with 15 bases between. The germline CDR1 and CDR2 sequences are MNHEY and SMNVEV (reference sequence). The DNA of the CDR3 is TGTGCCAGCAGTTTTTCTACAGACGACGGTGAGCAGTTCTTC. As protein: CASSFSTDDGEQFF.

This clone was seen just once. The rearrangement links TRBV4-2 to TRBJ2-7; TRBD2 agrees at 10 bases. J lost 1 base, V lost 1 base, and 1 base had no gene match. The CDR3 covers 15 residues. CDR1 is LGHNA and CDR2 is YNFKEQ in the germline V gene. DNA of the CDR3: TGTGCCAGCAGCCAAGGAGCGGGAGGGTCCTACGAGCAGTACTTC. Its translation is CASSQGAGGSYEQYF.

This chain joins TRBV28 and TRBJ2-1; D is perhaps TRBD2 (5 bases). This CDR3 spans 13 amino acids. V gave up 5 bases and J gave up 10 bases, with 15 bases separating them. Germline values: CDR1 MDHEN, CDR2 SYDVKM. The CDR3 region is CASSPPSTREQFF. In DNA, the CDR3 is TGTGCCAGCAGTCCCCCCTCTACTAGGGAGCAGTTCTTC. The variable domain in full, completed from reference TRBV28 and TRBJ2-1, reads DVKVTQSSRYLVKRTGEKVFLECVQDMDHENMFWYRQDPGLGLRLIYFSYDVKMKEKGDIPEGYSVSREKKERFSLILESASTNQTSMYLCASSPPSTREQFFGPGTRLTVL.

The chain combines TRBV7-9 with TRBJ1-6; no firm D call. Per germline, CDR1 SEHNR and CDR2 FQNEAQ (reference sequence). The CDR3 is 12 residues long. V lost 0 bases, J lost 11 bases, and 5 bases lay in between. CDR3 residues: CASSLAGAPLHF. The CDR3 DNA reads TGTGCCAGCAGCTTAGCGGGCGCACCCCTCCACTTT.

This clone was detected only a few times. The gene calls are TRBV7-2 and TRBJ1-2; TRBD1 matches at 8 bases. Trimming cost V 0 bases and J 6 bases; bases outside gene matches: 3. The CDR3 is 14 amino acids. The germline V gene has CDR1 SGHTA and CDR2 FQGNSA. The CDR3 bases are TGTGCCAGCAGCTTAGCTCAGGGGGCTGATGGCTACACCTTC. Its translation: CASSLAQGADGYTF.

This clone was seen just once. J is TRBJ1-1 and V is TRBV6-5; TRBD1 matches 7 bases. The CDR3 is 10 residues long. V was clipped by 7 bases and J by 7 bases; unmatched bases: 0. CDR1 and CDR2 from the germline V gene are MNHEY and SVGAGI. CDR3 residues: CASNRGEAFF. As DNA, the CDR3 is TGTGCCAGCAACAGGGGTGAAGCTTTCTTT.

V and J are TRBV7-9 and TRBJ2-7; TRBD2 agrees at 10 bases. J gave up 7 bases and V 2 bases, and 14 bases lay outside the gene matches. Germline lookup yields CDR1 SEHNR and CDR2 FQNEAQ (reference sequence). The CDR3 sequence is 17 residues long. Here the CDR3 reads CASSLYRSLAGAGEQYF. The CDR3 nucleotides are TGTGCCAGCAGCTTATATAGGTCTCTAGCGGGAGCGGGGGAGCAGTACTTC. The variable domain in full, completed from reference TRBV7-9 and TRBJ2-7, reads DTGVSQNPRHKITKRGQNVTFRCDPISEHNRLYWYRQTLGQGPEFLTYFQNEAQLEKSRLLSDRFSAERPKGSFSTLEIQRTEQGDSAMYLCASSLYRSLAGAGEQYFGPGTRLTVT.

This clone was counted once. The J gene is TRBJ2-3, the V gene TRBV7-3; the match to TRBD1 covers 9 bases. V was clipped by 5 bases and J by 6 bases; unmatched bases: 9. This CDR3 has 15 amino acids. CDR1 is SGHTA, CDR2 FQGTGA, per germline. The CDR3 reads CASSPQGQGGDTQYF. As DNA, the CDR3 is TGTGCCAGCAGCCCGCAGGGACAGGGTGGCGATACGCAGTATTTT.

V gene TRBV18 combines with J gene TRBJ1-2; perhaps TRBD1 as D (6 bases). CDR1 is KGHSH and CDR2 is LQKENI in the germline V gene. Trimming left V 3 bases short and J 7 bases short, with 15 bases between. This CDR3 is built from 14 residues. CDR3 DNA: TGTGCCAGCTCACCGCCAGGGGTTGTGAGTGGCTACACCTTC. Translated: CASSPPGVVSGYTF.

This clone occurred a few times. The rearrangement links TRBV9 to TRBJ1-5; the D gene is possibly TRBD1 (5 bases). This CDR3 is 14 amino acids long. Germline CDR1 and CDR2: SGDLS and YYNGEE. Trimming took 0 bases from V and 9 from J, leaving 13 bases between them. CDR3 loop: CASSVGGSGGPQHF. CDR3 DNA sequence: TGTGCCAGCAGCGTAGGTGGGAGCGGGGGGCCCCAGCATTTT.

CDR3 protein: CATSRGSGGEQYF. The CDR3, as DNA: TGTGCCACCTCGCGGGGGAGCGGGGGCGAGCAGTACTTC. The rearrangement joins TRBV6-5 to TRBJ2-7; 8 bases are a match to TRBD2. V dropped 10 bases and J dropped 6; count of bases not matched to a gene: 11. The germline gives CDR1 MNHEY, CDR2 SVGAGI. The CDR3 spans 13 residues.

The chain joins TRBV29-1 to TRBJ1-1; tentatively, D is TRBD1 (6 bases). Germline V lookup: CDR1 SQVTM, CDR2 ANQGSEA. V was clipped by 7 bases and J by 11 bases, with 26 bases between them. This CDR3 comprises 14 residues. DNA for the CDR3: TGCAGCGCCGTCGGAGTGGTTAAGTCAGGGGTGGCTTTCTTT. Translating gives CSAVGVVKSGVAFF.

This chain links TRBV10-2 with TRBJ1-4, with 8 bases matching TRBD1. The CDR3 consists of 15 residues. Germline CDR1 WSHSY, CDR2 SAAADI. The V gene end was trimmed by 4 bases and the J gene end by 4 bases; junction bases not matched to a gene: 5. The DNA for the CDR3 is TGCGCCAGCAGTGCCGGACAGGGCAGTAATGAAAAACTGTTTTTT. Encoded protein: CASSAGQGSNEKLFF.

CDR3 region: CASSLWDSKETQYF. CDR3 DNA: TGTGCCAGCAGCTTGTGGGACAGTAAAGAGACCCAGTACTTC. The gene calls are TRBV7-9 and TRBJ2-5; 7 nucleotides line up with TRBD1. Trimming at V came to 3 bases and at J to 3 bases, leaving 4 bases not matched to a gene. The CDR3 runs to 14 residues. Germline values: CDR1 SEHNR, CDR2 FQNEAQ (reference sequence).

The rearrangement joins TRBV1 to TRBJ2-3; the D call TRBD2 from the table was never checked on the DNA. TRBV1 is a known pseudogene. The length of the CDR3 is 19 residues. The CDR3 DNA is TGCACCAGCAGCCACCAAAACCGGAGGGAGCGGGCGAGCACAGATACGCAGTATTTT. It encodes CTSSHQNRRERASTDTQYF.

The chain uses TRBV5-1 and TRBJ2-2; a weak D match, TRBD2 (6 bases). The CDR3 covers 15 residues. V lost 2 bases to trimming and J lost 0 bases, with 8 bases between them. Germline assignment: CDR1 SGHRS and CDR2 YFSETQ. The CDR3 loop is CASSFLATNTGELFF. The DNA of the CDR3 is TGCGCCAGCAGCTTCCTAGCGACGAACACCGGGGAGCTGTTTTTT.